This passage covers 7 T cell receptor beta chains from one sample sequenced in a study of shared clonotypes between healthy human individuals. Generated by immunoSEQ multiplex PCR, the TCRdb table keeps only in-frame clones and is missing some. Among under 1,100,000 clones listed, under 80% were seen once. The sequencing sample was made of memory CD4+ T cells sorted from blood. This sample's subset: CD45RA-negative fraction. The receptor source for this set is a man in his late teens or twenties in good health.

V and J are TRBV5-1 and TRBJ2-3, with 11 positions matching TRBD2. V was pared by 0 bases and J by 4 bases, with 1 base of the junction left unmatched. Germline CDR1 reads SGHRS; CDR2 reads YFSETQ. The CDR3 consists of 15 residues. The CDR3 DNA sequence: TGCGCCAGCAGCTTGGTACTAGCGGGGGCAGATACGCAGTATTTT. The encoded protein is CASSLVLAGADTQYF. The complete variable domain, with remaining parts taken from reference TRBV5-1 and TRBJ2-3, reads KAGVTQTPRYLIKTRGQQVTLSCSPISGHRSVSWYQQTPGQGLQFLFEYFSETQRNKGNFPGRFSGRQFSNSRSEMNVSTLELGDSALYLCASSLVLAGADTQYFGPGTRLTVL.

For this clone: The same CDR3 arises from other DNA sequences in this sample as well. This rearrangement joins TRBV30 to TRBJ1-2; unclear D gene. The CDR3 is 11 residues long. V lost 0 bases to trimming and J lost 8 bases, with 7 bases between them. CDR1 is GTSNPN and CDR2 is SVGIG in the germline V gene (reference sequence). This CDR3 reads CAWSVLRGYTF. The CDR3, as DNA: TGTGCCTGGAGTGTACTTAGAGGCTACACCTTC.

CDR3 coding DNA: TGTGCCAGCTCACTTTCGGGAAGCGAGCAGTTCTTC. This translates into CASSLSGSEQFF. The chain links TRBV18 to TRBJ2-1; perhaps TRBD2 as D (5 bases). V lost 4 bases and J 10 bases, leaving 11 bases between the germline ends. Germline CDR1 reads KGHSH; CDR2 reads LQKENI. The CDR3 spans 12 residues. The full variable domain, in which reference TRBV18 and TRBJ2-1 provide the parts outside the CDR3, is NAGVMQNPRHLVRRRGQEARLRCSPMKGHSHVYWYRQLPEEGLKFMVYLQKENIIDESGMPKERFSAEFPKEGPSILRIQQVVRGDSAAYFCASSLSGSEQFFGPGTRLTVL.

The chain couples TRBV6-1 to TRBJ2-7, with no clear D. V shed 10 bases and J shed 6 bases, with 22 bases lying between them. Per the germline V gene, CDR1 is MNHNS and CDR2 is SASEGT. This CDR3 spans 14 amino acids. The chain's CDR3 is CATYDGPFLGEQYF. As DNA, the CDR3 is TGTGCCACCTACGATGGGCCCTTTTTGGGCGAGCAGTACTTC.

In its sample, this clone was seen once. CDR3 sequence reads: CASSLGGSGRLGYEQYF. The CDR3 nucleotides read TGTGCCAGCAGCTTAGGGGGGAGCGGGAGACTGGGCTACGAGCAGTACTTC. The V call is TRBV7-2, the J call TRBJ2-7; 8 bases line up with TRBD2. V lost 1 base, J lost 3 bases, and 11 bases stayed unmatched. The CDR3 loop spans 17 amino acids. Looked up from germline, CDR1 is SGHTA and CDR2 is FQGNSA.

The chain employs TRBV6-5 and TRBJ1-2, with D perhaps TRBD1 (5 bases). V was cut by 6 bases and J by 6 bases, with 17 bases left in between. CDR3 length equals 14 residues. The germline gives CDR1 MNHEY, CDR2 SVGAGI. The CDR3 protein is CASRSPGGSNGYTF. CDR3 in DNA: TGTGCCAGCAGATCCCCGGGGGGGAGCAATGGCTACACCTTC.

This chain connects TRBV27 to TRBJ2-7; TRBD1 matches 9 bases. Losses at the gene ends were 5 bases for V and 2 bases for J; bases not matched to a gene: 4. In germline, CDR1 is MNHEY, CDR2 SMNVEV (reference sequence). This CDR3 contains 14 residues. CDR3 sequence (DNA): TGTGCCAGCAGTAGACAGGGGGTGACCTACGAGCAGTACTTC. This gives the protein CASSRQGVTYEQYF.